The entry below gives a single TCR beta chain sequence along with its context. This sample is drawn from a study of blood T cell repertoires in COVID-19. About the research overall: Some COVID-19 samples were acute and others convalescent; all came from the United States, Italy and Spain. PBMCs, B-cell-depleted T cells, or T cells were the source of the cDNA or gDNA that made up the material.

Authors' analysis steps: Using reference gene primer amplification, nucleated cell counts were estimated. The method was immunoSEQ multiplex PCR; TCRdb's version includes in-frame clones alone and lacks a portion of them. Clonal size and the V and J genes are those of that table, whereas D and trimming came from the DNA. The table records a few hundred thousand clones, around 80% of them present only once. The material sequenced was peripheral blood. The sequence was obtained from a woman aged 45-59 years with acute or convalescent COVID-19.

CDR3 DNA sequence: TGTGCCAGCAGCCAGGGGGCGTATGGGGAGCTGTTTTTT. Its protein product is CASSQGAYGELFF. The V call is TRBV6-5, the J call TRBJ2-2; TRBD1 aligns across 8 bases. V was clipped by 6 bases and J by 8 bases; unmatched bases: 5. This CDR3 has 13 residues. Germline V gene data show CDR1 as MNHEY and CDR2 as SVGAGI.